Sequencing of this T cell receptor (beta chain) was carried out in a study of blood T cell repertoires in COVID-19. Clinical histories supplied by participants themselves formed the basis of cohort assignment. Two consecutive negative NP/OP PCR tests, clearance, or resolved symptoms defined Cohort 3 recovery. The ends lost 5 bases at V and 6 bases at J; junction bases unmatched: 9. CDR1 and CDR2 from the germline V gene are LNHDA and SQIVND (reference sequence). The CDR3 runs to 15 residues. As originally analysed: Quantification of nucleated cells was approximated via reference gene primer amplification. Measured with immunoSEQ multiplex PCR; TCRdb has only the in-frame clones, and not every one. D and trimming were read from the DNA, whereas the V and J calls and clone size are those reported in that table. Among roughly 160,000 clones, roughly 80% were seen once, and the ten largest hold around 3.7%.

The receptor was derived from a woman aged 60 to 75 who had recovered from COVID-19. The chain joins TRBV19 to TRBJ1-5, with 8 bases fitting TRBD1. The source material was PBMCs or T cells enriched from blood (not recorded which). CDR3: CASSPLDRVGQPQHF. CDR3 nucleotide sequence: TGTGCCAGTAGTCCCCTGGACAGGGTGGGTCAGCCCCAGCATTTT.